Shown below are 28 T cell receptor beta chains from a single sample sequenced in a study of blood T cell repertoires in COVID-19. The method was immunoSEQ multiplex PCR; TCRdb's version includes in-frame clones alone and lacks a portion of them. The sample has some 270,000 clones, more than 85% seen once; the top ten hold roughly 2.8%. Sequencing input: PBMCs or T cells enriched from blood (not recorded which). Receptors were obtained from a middle-aged man who had been exposed to COVID-19.

The chain combines TRBV27 with TRBJ2-7; 7 bases fit TRBD1. Germline values: CDR1 MNHEY, CDR2 SMNVEV (reference sequence). With 5 bases clipped from V and 5 bases from J, the junction kept 9 bases outside the gene matches. The CDR3 sequence is 14 residues long. The CDR3 sequence: CASSPWTGRDEQYF. CDR3 nucleotide sequence: TGTGCCAGCAGTCCCTGGACAGGCCGGGACGAGCAGTACTTC.

In this sample, this clone turned up once. The CDR3 is CASILGTSTGELFF. The CDR3 DNA sequence: TGTGCCAGTATACTAGGGACTAGCACCGGGGAGCTGTTTTTT. The chain uses TRBV19 and TRBJ2-2, with 8 bases aligning to TRBD2. Germline CDR1 reads LNHDA; CDR2 reads SQIVND (reference sequence). This CDR3 comprises 14 residues. With V trimmed by 7 bases and J by 4 bases, 5 bases remained unmatched.

The rearrangement links TRBV5-5 to TRBJ2-6; no reliable D call. Germline CDR1 reads SGHKS; CDR2 reads YYEKEE (reference sequence). This CDR3 region has 14 residues. V was trimmed by 4 bases and J by 1 base, leaving 6 bases between them. For the CDR3, the DNA is TGTGCCAGCAGCGGTGAGTCTGGGGCCAACGTCCTGACTTTC. It specifies CASSGESGANVLTF.

The chain employs TRBV21-1 and TRBJ2-7; the D segment call TRBD2 is taken from the table without a DNA check. TRBV21-1 is labeled a pseudogene. This CDR3 contains 16 residues. CDR3 amino acids: CASSKGLAGVNDEQYF. Written as DNA, the CDR3 is TGTGCCAGCAGCAAGGGACTAGCGGGAGTCAACGACGAGCAGTACTTC.

V gene TRBV5-4 combines with J gene TRBJ2-1, with 8 bases lining up with TRBD2. Germline V gene sequence: CDR1 SGHNT, CDR2 YYREEE (reference sequence). Trimming cost V 3 bases and J 4 bases; bases outside gene matches: 12. The CDR3 consists of 17 residues. CDR3 DNA sequence: TGTGCCAGCAGCTCGAACCCCGGGACTAGTTCATACAATGAGCAGTTCTTC. It codes for CASSSNPGTSSYNEQFF.

The chain has TRBV7-2 and TRBJ1-1, with 8 positions matching TRBD1. V dropped 4 bases and J dropped 1; count of bases not matched to a gene: 2. This CDR3 has 14 residues. Per the germline V gene, CDR1 is SGHTA and CDR2 is FQGNSA. The CDR3 DNA is TGTGCCAGCAGCTGGGGGACAGGGAACACTGAAGCTTTCTTT. Translated: CASSWGTGNTEAFF.

The chain employs TRBV4-1 and TRBJ2-3; 10 bases are shared with TRBD2. The CDR3 contains 17 residues. V lost 1 base, J lost 2 bases, and 6 bases stayed unmatched. CDR1 is MGHRA and CDR2 is YSYEKL in the germline V gene. Here the CDR3 DNA reads TGCGCCAGCAGCCAAGGGTTAGCGGGAGGTTCCACAGATACGCAGTATTTT. Translating it yields CASSQGLAGGSTDTQYF.

This clone showed up just once. The chain employs TRBV15 and TRBJ2-2, with D unresolved. Germline CDR1 is LNHNV and CDR2 is YYDKDF (reference sequence). The CDR3 runs to 13 residues. V was cut by 2 bases and J by 8 bases, with 9 bases left in between. DNA for the CDR3: TGTGCCACCAGCAGACCCTTTGAGGGGGAGCTGTTTTTT. It specifies CATSRPFEGELFF.

The chain uses TRBV6-5 and TRBJ1-2; D uncertain. The CDR3 runs 14 residues. Trimming removed 2 bases from V and 2 bases from J, with 9 bases in between. CDR1 is MNHEY, CDR2 SVGAGI, per germline. The CDR3 coding sequence is TGTGCCAGCAGTTACATGGGCCGGAACTATGGCTACACCTTC. Residues: CASSYMGRNYGYTF.

This chain connects TRBV5-6 to TRBJ2-7, with a tentative D call TRBD1 (5 bases). Looked up from germline, CDR1 is SGHDT and CDR2 is YYEEEE. V lost 5 bases and J lost 2, with 17 bases in between. The CDR3 sequence is 15 residues long. In nucleotides, the CDR3 is TGTGCCAGCAGTCCTCAAGGGGTGTCCGCCTACGAGCAGTACTTC. Encoded protein: CASSPQGVSAYEQYF.

V gene TRBV5-3 combines with J gene TRBJ1-6; 7 bases fit TRBD1. TRBV5-3 belongs to the ORF category, with a function that is uncertain. The length of the CDR3 is 17 residues. Trimming cost V 4 bases and J 2 bases; bases outside gene matches: 9. The CDR3 here is CARSPVTGEPYNSPLHF. In nucleotides, the CDR3 is TGTGCCAGAAGCCCAGTAACAGGGGAGCCCTATAATTCACCCCTCCACTTT.

Note on this clone: Other DNA sequences from this sample encode an identical CDR3 as well. The V and J genes are TRBV7-3 and TRBJ1-6; TRBD1 agrees at 8 bases. Germline CDR1 SGHTA, CDR2 FQGTGA. CDR3 size: 13 residues. J was trimmed by 9 bases and V by 5 bases; bases with no gene match: 3. CDR3 sequence (DNA): TGTGCCAGCAGCCTCACAGGGGGTTCACCCCTCCACTTT. Amino acids: CASSLTGGSPLHF.

The sample holds one count of this clone. The CDR3 sequence: CASSRGGTYNEQFF. For the CDR3, the DNA is TGTGCCAGCAGCCGCGGGGGAACCTACAATGAGCAGTTCTTC. V usage is TRBV5-5 and J usage is TRBJ2-1, with TRBD2 identical over 7 bases. The trim removed 4 bases at V and 2 bases at J, leaving 3 bases unmatched. The CDR3 covers 14 residues. From germline, CDR1 is SGHKS and CDR2 YYEKEE (reference sequence). The full variable domain, with the rest looked up from reference TRBV5-5 and TRBJ2-1, is DAGVTQSPTHLIKTRGQQVTLRCSPISGHKSVSWYQQVLGQGPQFIFQYYEKEERGRGNFPDRFSARQFPNYSSELNVNALLLGDSALYLCASSRGGTYNEQFFGPGTRLTVL.

This chain links TRBV7-2 with TRBJ1-5, with TRBD1 matching over 7 bases. Germline V gene lookup returns CDR1 SGHTA and CDR2 FQGNSA. This CDR3 spans 13 amino acids. The trim removed 6 bases at V and 1 base at J, leaving 0 bases unmatched. The CDR3 DNA reads as TGTGCCAGCAGGGACAGGAGCAATCAGCCCCAGCATTTT. It encodes CASRDRSNQPQHF.

This chain links TRBV28 with TRBJ1-5; weak D call: TRBD1 (5 bases). The V and J ends lost 3 bases and 0 bases respectively, with 9 bases between them. CDR1 MDHEN and CDR2 SYDVKM come from the germline V gene. The CDR3 length is 15 residues. The CDR3 here is CASSLRTHSNQPQHF. In DNA, the CDR3 is TGTGCCAGCAGTTTGAGGACACATAGCAATCAGCCCCAGCATTTT.

This clone occurred once. The V call is TRBV18, the J call TRBJ2-7; 7 nucleotides match TRBD1. There are 13 residues in the CDR3. Germline CDR1 KGHSH, CDR2 LQKENI. Germline trimming cut 2 bases from V and 4 bases from J; bases unmatched to any gene: 2. The CDR3 region is CASSPGQDYEQYF. The CDR3 DNA reads TGTGCCAGCTCACCAGGACAGGATTACGAGCAGTACTTC. Complete variable domain (other parts from reference TRBV18 and TRBJ2-7): NAGVMQNPRHLVRRRGQEARLRCSPMKGHSHVYWYRQLPEEGLKFMVYLQKENIIDESGMPKERFSAEFPKEGPSILRIQQVVRGDSAAYFCASSPGQDYEQYFGPGTRLTVT.

The chain links TRBV24-1 to TRBJ2-5; 8 bases line up with TRBD2. Trimming removed 1 base from V and 1 base from J; junction bases left unmatched: 4. Per germline, CDR1 KGHDR and CDR2 SFDVKD. This CDR3 is 16 amino acids long. For the CDR3, the DNA is TGTGCCACCAGTGATTTAGCGGGAGACTTCCAAGAGACCCAGTACTTC. Its protein is CATSDLAGDFQETQYF.

The J gene is TRBJ2-5, the V gene TRBV11-1; unclear D gene. Germline CDR1 SGHAT, CDR2 FQDESV (reference sequence). This CDR3 region has 15 residues. V dropped 4 bases and J dropped 0 bases, with 12 bases sitting between them. CDR3 sequence: CASSSLGGYQETQYF. CDR3 coding DNA: TGTGCCAGCAGCTCCCTCGGCGGTTACCAAGAGACCCAGTACTTC.

The rearrangement links TRBV6-5 to TRBJ1-4; TRBD1 might be the D (5 bases). The germline gives CDR1 MNHEY, CDR2 SVGAGI. The V end was cut by 5 bases, the J end by 8 bases, with 9 bases between. The CDR3 spans 12 residues. Here the CDR3 reads CASSPAGEKLFF. The CDR3 DNA reads as TGTGCCAGCAGTCCCGCAGGGGAAAAACTGTTTTTT.

In nucleotides, the CDR3 is TGTGCCAGCAAGGCGGGAGGGCCTTGGAATGAGCAGTTCTTC. Its translation is CASKAGGPWNEQFF. The J gene is TRBJ2-1, the V gene TRBV27, with 9 bases aligning to TRBD2. CDR3 length: 14 residues. The junction had 8 bases not matched to a gene; V was cut back by 7 bases and J by 7 bases. CDR1 is MNHEY and CDR2 is SMNVEV in the germline V gene (reference sequence).

The chain recombines TRBV5-4 with TRBJ2-7; D remains ambiguous. Germline CDR1 is SGHNT and CDR2 is YYREEE (reference sequence). The CDR3 length is 13 residues. Trimming took 0 bases from V and 1 from J, leaving 5 bases between them. The DNA for the CDR3 is TGTGCCAGCAGCTTGGACATATCCTACGAGCAGTACTTC. Translating it yields CASSLDISYEQYF.

This chain joins TRBV10-3 and TRBJ2-7, with 7 positions matching TRBD2. This CDR3 contains 15 residues. The junction had 10 bases not matched to a gene; V was cut back by 6 bases and J by 2 bases. CDR1 and CDR2 (germline): ENHRY, SYGVKD. CDR3 sequence reads: CAIRSGLREAYEQYF. CDR3 coding DNA: TGTGCCATCAGATCGGGACTTCGGGAGGCCTACGAGCAGTACTTC.

V usage is TRBV12-3 or TRBV12-4 and J usage is TRBJ1-2; 8 bases are shared with TRBD1. Germline trimming cut 2 bases from V and 6 bases from J; bases unmatched to any gene: 2. The CDR3 totals 13 residues. The CDR3 spells CASSLTTGDGYTF. The CDR3 coding sequence is TGTGCCAGCAGTTTAACGACAGGGGATGGCTACACCTTC.

The chain links TRBV7-2 to TRBJ2-2; D remains unclear. Germline CDR1 is SGHTA and CDR2 is FQGNSA. The CDR3 is 15 amino acids. The V end lost 6 bases, the J end lost 1 base, and 12 bases lay between the germline ends. The CDR3: CASRPAHVNTGELFF. The CDR3 coding sequence is TGTGCCAGCAGACCCGCACACGTGAACACCGGGGAGCTGTTTTTT.

The V and J genes are TRBV6-1 and TRBJ1-1; D remains ambiguous. Trimming left V 3 bases short and J 5 bases short, with 7 bases between. This CDR3 is 12 amino acids long. CDR1 MNHNS and CDR2 SASEGT come from the germline V gene. The CDR3 spells CASSDPRTEAFF. As DNA, the CDR3 is TGTGCCAGCAGTGACCCTAGGACTGAAGCTTTCTTT.

CDR3 DNA sequence: TGTGCCAGCAGCAACCCGGGACAGGGAACGAATACGCAGTATTTT. Its protein product is CASSNPGQGTNTQYF. The chain recombines TRBV6-5 with TRBJ2-3, with 9 bases identical to TRBD1. The CDR3 has 15 amino acids. V shed 6 bases and J 7 bases; nucleotides not matched to a gene: 11. Germline values: CDR1 MNHEY, CDR2 SVGAGI.

The chain links TRBV28 to TRBJ1-2; TRBD1 aligns across 7 bases. Trimming cost V 8 bases and J 2 bases; bases outside gene matches: 8. The CDR3 is 14 amino acids. Germline V gives CDR1 MDHEN, CDR2 SYDVKM. The DNA of the CDR3 is TGTGCCAGCGTGACACAGGGGCGCAACTATGGCTACACCTTC. It specifies CASVTQGRNYGYTF.

The chain links TRBV7-3 to TRBJ2-5; 7 bases line up with TRBD2. Germline V CDR1 and CDR2: SGHTA, FQGTGA. CDR3 length: 13 amino acids. The V and J ends lost 2 bases and 5 bases, in that order; junction bases with no gene match: 2. The CDR3 region is CASSLAGDETQYF. The CDR3 DNA reads as TGTGCCAGCAGCTTAGCGGGAGACGAGACCCAGTACTTC.